This T cell receptor beta chain was retrieved from a study of blood T cell repertoires in COVID-19. CDR3 length: 11 residues. With 3 bases removed from V and 8 bases from J, the gap between germline ends came to 7 bases. As handled by the study authors: By means of reference gene primer amplification, nucleated cell counts were estimated. The repertoire was sequenced with immunoSEQ multiplex PCR; TCRdb's copy has only in-frame clones and lacks some. That table is the source of V, J and clone size, and D and trimming were worked out from the DNA. This table has 120,000 to 150,000 clones, 85% to 90% appearing once.

The J gene is TRBJ1-2, the V gene TRBV12-3 or TRBV12-4; D is undetermined. Sample: peripheral blood. The clonotype comes from a man over 45 who had recovered from COVID-19. The CDR3 protein is CASSLGDGYTF. The CDR3 coding sequence is TGTGCCAGCAGTTTGGGCGACGGCTACACCTTC.